This TCR beta chain was identified during a study of PD-L1 blockade in urothelial cancer listed by TCRdb under 2017. In the study overall: Therapy was started in the mid-2010s for all patients, and atezolizumab 1,200 mg was administered intravenously every 3 weeks. An exploratory multi-omic analysis was conducted of the somatic, immune and clinical correlates of response to PD-L1 blockade with atezolizumab in urothelial cancer. Twenty-nine patients had pretreatment blood TCR-seq, about 24 had at least one posttreatment blood collection, and about 24 had tumor TCR-seq. About 90% of the roughly 29 patients were identified as males with urothelial cancer of bladder origin, and a prior smoking history was reported by 18 of 29 patients. Durable clinical benefit was defined as progression-free survival longer than 6 months, and TCR features were also tested against progression-free and overall survival. In the same patients who had TCR sequencing, pretreatment tumors also underwent whole exome sequencing and RNA sequencing. An ECOG performance status of 0 or 1 was recorded for the patients, and 0 to 3 prior chemotherapy regimens had been received by the patients. Pretreatment tumor samples and matched peripheral blood, collected serially before and after atezolizumab treatment, underwent TCR sequencing. Five patients were left out of tumor TCR analyses because tumors from two patients failed quality control and three patients had no tumor available. Tumor samples yielded a median of approximately 1,400 T cells and around 990 unique TCRs, with median clonality roughly 0.096 and T cell proportion around 0.097. Several patients achieved durable clinical benefit and some 21 did not. The full study reports these points: Patients with durable benefit showed greater expansion of tumor-associated TCR clones in peripheral blood 3 weeks after starting treatment (n ≈ 21, p = 0.022). A higher proportion of tumor-infiltrating T lymphocytes was found in patients with durable benefit (n of about 24, Mann-Whitney p = 0.047). The tumor samples were FFPE, were not collected immediately before treatment, and were limited to one sample per patient, so heterogeneity may have been missed. Because the sample size was small (n ≈ 27) and many exploratory analyses were performed, the results are intended to be hypothesis-generating.

Spanning cysteine to phenylalanine, the CDR3 consists of 15 amino acids. Only CDR3 DNA remains: 45 bases, in frame from the first base. CDR1 and CDR2 were assigned from the germline V gene as SGDLS and YYNGEE. Relative to germline, V is 0 bases shorter and J is 6 bases shorter, with 13 bases between their ends. This clone came up a few times. The antigen this receptor binds is unknown. Base qualities are not at hand, and no much larger clone is one base apart. To estimate absolute template abundance from read counts, synthetic TCR analog templates were spiked into each PCR. In FFPE tumors, housekeeping genes were amplified and quantified as a way to estimate usable DNA and compute T cell fraction. The immunoSEQ assay was used to amplify TCRbeta CDR3 regions from genomic DNA with bias-controlled V and J gene primers. Rearranged TCRbeta segments were sequenced at approximately 20X coverage. For the original study's pipeline: Sequencing errors were corrected by clustering and CDR3s were annotated against IMGT to assign V, D and J genes. Only productive TCRbeta rearrangements were used in downstream analyses, excluding out-of-frame or stop-codon sequences. To compute clonality, Shannon entropy was normalized by the log of the number of unique productive sequences and then subtracted from one. Fisher's exact test with Benjamini-Hochberg correction, using a cutoff of adjusted p below 0.01, was how clones that differed between time points or between blood and tumor were identified. TCRdb stores this immuneACCESS table with in-frame sequences only. Part of the clones is absent; in the studies checked, under half of the shortfall reflects unresolved V genes, and no reason is known for the rest. V, J and clone size derive from that table, while D and trimming were established from the DNA sequence. This sample is represented by around 1,800 clones; around 35% of them were singletons. The ten largest make up about 33% of the sample.

The time point label here, explained by the study, means: pretreatment tumor sample. The cohort included 29 patients with locally advanced or metastatic urothelial carcinoma who were treated at Memorial Sloan Kettering on a trial protocol. All tumor tissue used for sequencing was obtained prior to atezolizumab dosing. The Qiagen DNeasy Blood extraction kit was used to purify genomic DNA from total PBMCs and tumor samples. The sequencing here drew on tumor tissue, taken before atezolizumab (anti-PD-L1) treatment. The TCR comes from a man in his sixties with urothelial cancer. The rearranged segments are TRBV9 and TRBJ2-1, with the D gene call left open. The CDR3 sequence is CASSVVGGFGNEQFF. The nucleotides are TGTGCCAGCAGCGTAGTGGGCGGATTCGGCAATGAGCAGTTCTTC.